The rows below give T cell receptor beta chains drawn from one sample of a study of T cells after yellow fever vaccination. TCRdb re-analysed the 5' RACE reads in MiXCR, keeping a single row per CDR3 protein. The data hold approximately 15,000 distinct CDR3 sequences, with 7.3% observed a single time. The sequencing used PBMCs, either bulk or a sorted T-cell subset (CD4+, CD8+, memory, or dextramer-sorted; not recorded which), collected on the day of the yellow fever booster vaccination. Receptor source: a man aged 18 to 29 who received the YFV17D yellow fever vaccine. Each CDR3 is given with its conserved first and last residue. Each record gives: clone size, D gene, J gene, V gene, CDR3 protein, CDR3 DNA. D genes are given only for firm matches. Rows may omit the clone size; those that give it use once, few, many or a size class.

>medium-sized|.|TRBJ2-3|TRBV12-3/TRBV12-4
CASNPNGFSTDTQYF
TGTGCCAGCAACCCGAATGGGTTCAGCACAGATACGCAGTATTTT
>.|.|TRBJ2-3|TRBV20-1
CSARDHSSLSTDTQYF
TGCAGTGCTAGAGATCACTCCTCGCTCAGCACAGATACGCAGTATTTT
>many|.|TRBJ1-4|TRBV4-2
CASSQVSRTTNEKLFF
TGTGCCAGCAGCCAGGTCAGCCGCACAACTAATGAAAAACTGTTTTTT
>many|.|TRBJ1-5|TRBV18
CASSPGGGADQPQHF
TGTGCCAGCTCACCGGGGGGGGGTGCCGATCAGCCCCAGCATTTT
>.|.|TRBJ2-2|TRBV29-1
CSAGASNTGELFF
TGCAGCGCCGGGGCGTCTAACACCGGGGAGCTGTTTTTT
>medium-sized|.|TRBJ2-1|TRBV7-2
CASSVSSSSYNEQFF
TGTGCCAGCAGCGTCAGTTCTAGCTCCTACAATGAGCAGTTCTTC
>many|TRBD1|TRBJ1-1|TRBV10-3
CAIRGTGPEAFF
TGTGCCATCAGGGGGACAGGGCCAGAAGCTTTCTTT
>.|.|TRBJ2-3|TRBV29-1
CSVEGAQQGSVQYF
TGCAGCGTTGAAGGGGCCCAACAGGGCTCTGTGCAGTATTTT
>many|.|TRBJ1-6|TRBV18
CASSPGLDSPLHF
TGTGCCAGCTCACCCGGGCTAGATTCACCCCTCCACTTT
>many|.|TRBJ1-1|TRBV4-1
CASSQGRRAFF
TGCGCCAGCAGCCAAGGGCGCCGGGCTTTCTTT
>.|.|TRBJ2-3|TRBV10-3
CAISESDTDTQYF
TGTGCCATCAGTGAGTCGGACACAGATACGCAGTATTTT
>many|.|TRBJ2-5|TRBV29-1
CSVEQGPLWGETQYF
TGCAGCGTTGAGCAGGGCCCCTTATGGGGAGAGACCCAGTACTTC
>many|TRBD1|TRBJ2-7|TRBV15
CATSSQRTGGERYF
TGTGCCACCAGCAGCCAGCGGACAGGGGGCGAAAGGTACTTC
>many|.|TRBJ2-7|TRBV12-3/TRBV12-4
CASSPRYEQYF
TGTGCCAGCAGCCCCCGTTACGAGCAGTACTTC
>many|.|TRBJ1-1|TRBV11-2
CASNGGFNTEAFF
TGTGCCAGTAACGGGGGTTTTAACACTGAAGCTTTCTTT
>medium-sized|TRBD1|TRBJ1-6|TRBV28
CASSRDSNSPLHF
TGTGCCAGCAGTAGGGACAGCAATTCACCCCTCCACTTT
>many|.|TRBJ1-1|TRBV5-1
CASSQEGYPGVEAFF
TGCGCCAGCAGCCAAGAGGGATACCCCGGGGTTGAAGCTTTCTTT
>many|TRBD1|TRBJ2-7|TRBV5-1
CASSSNRGQVEQYF
TGCGCCAGCAGCTCCAACAGGGGGCAGGTTGAGCAGTACTTC
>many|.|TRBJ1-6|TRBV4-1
CASGLEGNRSPLHF
TGCGCCAGCGGATTGGAGGGAAATCGGTCACCCCTCCACTTT
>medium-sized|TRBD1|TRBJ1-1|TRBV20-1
CSARDGRTGDYTEAFF
TGCAGTGCTAGAGATGGTCGGACAGGGGATTACACTGAAGCTTTCTTT
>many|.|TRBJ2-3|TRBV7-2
CASSRLGSTDTQYF
TGTGCCAGCAGCCGACTAGGAAGCACAGATACGCAGTATTTT
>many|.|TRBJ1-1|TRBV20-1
CSARLPLTDLNTEAFF
TGCAGTGCTAGACTCCCCTTGACAGATCTCAACACTGAAGCTTTCTTT
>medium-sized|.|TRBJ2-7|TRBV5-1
CASSFDGYEQYF
TGCGCCAGCAGCTTTGATGGCTACGAGCAGTACTTC
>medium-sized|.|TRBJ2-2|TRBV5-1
CASSLRRADTGELFF
TGCGCCAGCAGCCTTAGACGCGCCGACACCGGGGAGCTGTTTTTT
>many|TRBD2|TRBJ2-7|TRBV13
CASSPKTSSGGARSYEQYF
TGTGCCAGCAGCCCAAAGACCTCTAGCGGGGGGGCCCGGTCCTACGAGCAGTACTTC
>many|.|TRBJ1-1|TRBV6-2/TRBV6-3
CASSYYRDTEAFF
TGTGCCAGCAGTTACTACAGAGACACTGAAGCTTTCTTT
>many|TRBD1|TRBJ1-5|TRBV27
CASSFGQGNQPQHF
TGTGCCAGCAGTTTTGGACAGGGCAATCAGCCCCAGCATTTT
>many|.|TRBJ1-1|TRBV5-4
CASSLLGAGTEAFF
TGTGCCAGCAGCTTGTTGGGGGCGGGCACTGAAGCTTTCTTT
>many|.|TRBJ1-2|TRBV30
CAWSVPGGQTYGYTF
TGTGCCTGGAGTGTTCCCGGCGGACAGACCTATGGCTACACCTTC
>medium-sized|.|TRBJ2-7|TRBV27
CASRGAANHEQYF
TGTGCCAGCAGGGGGGCAGCCAACCACGAGCAGTACTTC
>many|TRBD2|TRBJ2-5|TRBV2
CASSEVLAGAQETQYF
TGTGCCAGCAGTGAAGTTCTAGCGGGGGCCCAAGAGACCCAGTACTTC
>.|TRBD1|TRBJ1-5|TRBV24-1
CATSDPRGRQPQHF
TGTGCCACCAGTGATCCCAGGGGGCGGCAGCCCCAGCATTTT
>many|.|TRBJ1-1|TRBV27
CANPSTPGEEEAFF
TGTGCCAACCCCTCAACCCCCGGTGAAGAGGAGGCTTTCTTT
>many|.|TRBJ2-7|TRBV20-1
CSARVSAGREQYF
TGCAGTGCTAGAGTGAGCGCCGGCCGGGAGCAGTACTTC
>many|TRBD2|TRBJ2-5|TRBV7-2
CATLISGGVQETQYF
TGTGCCACTCTCATTAGCGGGGGGGTTCAAGAGACCCAGTACTTC
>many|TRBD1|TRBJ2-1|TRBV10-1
CATAGTGNGEQFF
TGCGCCACCGCCGGGACAGGGAACGGTGAGCAGTTCTTC
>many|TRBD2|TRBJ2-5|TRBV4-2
CASSQDPTGGRETQYF
TGTGCCAGCAGCCAAGACCCAACGGGGGGGCGAGAGACCCAGTACTTC
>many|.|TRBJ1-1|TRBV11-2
CASSFSSMNTEAFF
TGTGCCAGCAGCTTCAGTAGCATGAACACTGAAGCTTTCTTT
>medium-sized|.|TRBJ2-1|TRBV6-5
CASSGREQLAYNEQFF
TGTGCCAGCAGTGGCCGTGAGCAGCTAGCCTACAATGAGCAGTTCTTC
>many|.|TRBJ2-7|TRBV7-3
CASSLTAGDQYEQYF
TGTGCCAGCAGCTTAACGGCAGGGGATCAATACGAGCAGTACTTC
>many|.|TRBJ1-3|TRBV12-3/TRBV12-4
CASSSTYSGNTIYF
TGTGCCAGCAGTTCGACCTATTCTGGAAACACCATATATTTT
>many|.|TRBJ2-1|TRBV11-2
CASSLGRYNEQFF
TGTGCCAGCAGCTTAGGACGGTACAATGAGCAGTTCTTC